This T cell receptor beta chain originates from a study of blood T cells in healthy people across ages. Across the whole study: Every two T cells gave about one barcoded beta molecule via template switching.

Each donor was a healthy Caucasian individual from Russia, aged about 6 to 90. The V end lost 7 bases, the J end lost 2 bases, and 15 bases lay between the germline ends. The CDR3 length is 15 residues. Germline CDR1 is MDHEN and CDR2 is SYDVKM. There are a few counts of this clonotype. With a J-beta primer mix and a sample-barcoded 5' primer, a second PCR ran about 6 to 11 cycles. Each cDNA molecule carried a tag from a template-switch adaptor that contained 12 random nucleotides. No fewer than 2.5 million CDR3-containing paired-end reads came from each sample. MiXCR was run by TCRdb on the 5' RACE reads, yielding one entry per CDR3 protein. The top ten clones hold roughly 2.1% of a sample with roughly 2 million distinct CDR3 sequences, around 50% of them seen once.

Sequencing used blood. The chain employs TRBV28 and TRBJ2-1; D assignment may be TRBD1 or TRBD2 (6 bases each). The TCR was taken from a woman aged 35 to 49 in good health. The DNA for the CDR3 is TGTGCCAGCACCCTCTCCGGGGGCGCCTACAATGAGCAGTTCTTC. Translated: CASTLSGGAYNEQFF.